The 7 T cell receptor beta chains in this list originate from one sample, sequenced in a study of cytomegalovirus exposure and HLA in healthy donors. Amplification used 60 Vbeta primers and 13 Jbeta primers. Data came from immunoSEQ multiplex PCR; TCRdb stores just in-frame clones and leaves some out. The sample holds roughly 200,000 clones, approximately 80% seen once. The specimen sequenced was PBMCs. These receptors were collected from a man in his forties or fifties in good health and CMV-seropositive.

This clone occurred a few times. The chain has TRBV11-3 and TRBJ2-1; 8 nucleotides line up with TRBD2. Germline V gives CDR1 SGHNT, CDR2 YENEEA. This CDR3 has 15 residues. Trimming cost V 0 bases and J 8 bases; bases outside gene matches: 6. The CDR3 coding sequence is TGTGCCAGCAGCTTAGATGGCGGGAGGAGCGATGAGCAGTTCTTC. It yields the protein CASSLDGGRSDEQFF. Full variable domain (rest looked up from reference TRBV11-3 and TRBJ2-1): EAGVVQSPRYKIIEKKQPVAFWCNPISGHNTLYWYLQNLGQGPELLIRYENEEAVDDSQLPKDRFSAERLKGVDSTLKIQPAELGDSAVYLCASSLDGGRSDEQFFGPGTRLTVL.

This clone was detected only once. In DNA form, the CDR3 reads TGTGCCAGCAGCCGGGGGGTGGCAGGGCTCTCAAGGGGGAACCAGCCCCAGCATTTT. It codes for CASSRGVAGLSRGNQPQHF. V is TRBV7-2 and J is TRBJ1-5; possibly TRBD1 for D (6 bases). This CDR3 contains 19 residues. V gave up 5 bases and J gave up 7 bases, with 30 bases separating them. The germline V gene encodes CDR1 SGHTA and CDR2 FQGNSA.

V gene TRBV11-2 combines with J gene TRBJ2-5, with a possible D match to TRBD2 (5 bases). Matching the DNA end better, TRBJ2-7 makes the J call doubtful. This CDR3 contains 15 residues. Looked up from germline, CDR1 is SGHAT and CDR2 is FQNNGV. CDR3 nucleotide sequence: TGTGCCAGCAGCTTATTTTCGGGATTAGCCTACGAGCAGTACTTC. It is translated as CASSLFSGLAYEQYF.

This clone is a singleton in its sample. CDR3 sequence: CASSPQGTGRTEAFF. Here the CDR3 DNA reads TGTGCCAGCTCACCACAAGGGACAGGGAGGACTGAAGCTTTCTTT. The gene calls are TRBV18 and TRBJ1-1; TRBD1 agrees at 9 bases. The ends lost 1 base at V and 5 bases at J; junction bases unmatched: 5. The germline V gene has CDR1 KGHSH and CDR2 LQKENI. This CDR3 comprises 15 residues.

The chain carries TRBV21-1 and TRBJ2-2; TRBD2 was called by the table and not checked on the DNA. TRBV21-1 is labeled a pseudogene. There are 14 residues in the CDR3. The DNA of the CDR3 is TGTGCCAGCCCGGAGGGTGGCTTGTGGCGGGGAGCTGTTTTT. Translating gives CASPEGGLWRGAVF.

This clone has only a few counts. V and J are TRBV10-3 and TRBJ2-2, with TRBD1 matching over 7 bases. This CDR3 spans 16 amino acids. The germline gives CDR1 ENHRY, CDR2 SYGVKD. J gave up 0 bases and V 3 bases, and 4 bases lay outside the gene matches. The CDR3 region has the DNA TGTGCCATCAGTGAAGCCGGGACAGCGAACACCGGGGAGCTGTTTTTT. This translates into CAISEAGTANTGELFF.

CDR3 nucleotides: TGTGCCATCAGGGAGGGGCCGAACACCGGGGAGCTGTTTTTT. This sequence encodes CAIREGPNTGELFF. V gene TRBV10-3 combines with J gene TRBJ2-2; the D gene is possibly TRBD2 (6 bases). The ends were cut back, 6 bases at V and 0 bases at J, with 8 bases in the middle. Germline CDR1 and CDR2: ENHRY and SYGVKD. This CDR3 region has 14 residues.